Detailed here is one T cell receptor beta chain. Its cognate antigen is unknown. It was with unique molecular identifiers that the TCRbeta library was prepared. TCRdb re-called the PCR reads through MiXCR, storing one row per CDR3 protein. The sample records about 300,000 distinct CDR3 sequences, 10% being singletons. The CDR3 extends over 14 amino acids. Trimming removed 5 bases from V and 3 bases from J, with 14 bases in between. Germline CDR1 and CDR2: MDHEN and SYDVKM. The entry originates in a study of T-cell reconstitution after alpha-beta-depleted transplantation in children. Study results and caveats: A year post-transplant, T-cell counts and diversity derived mostly from newly produced T cells. In patients about two months after transplant, alpha-beta T cells reportedly arose from several hundred expanded graft clones. Recipient T cells and thymic progenitors that survived gave rise to the high TCRbeta diversity observed at day 60 in some patients.

The receptor's source is a boy in the first two years of life with acute myeloid leukemia, due to receive a stem cell transplant. The J gene is TRBJ2-7, the V gene TRBV28; D possibly corresponds to TRBD1 (6 bases). Sequenced here: PBMCs, sampled before TCRalphabeta/CD19-depleted stem cell transplant. The CDR3 here is CASSTGQKIYEQYF. The CDR3 DNA sequence: TGTGCCAGCAGTACCGGACAGAAGATCTACGAGCAGTACTTC.